What follows is one T cell receptor (beta chain) and its context. Per the germline V gene, CDR1 is MNHEY and CDR2 is SVGAGI. This CDR3 has 13 amino acids. Trimming removed 0 bases from V and 8 bases from J, with 10 bases in between. The sample originates from a study of blood T cell repertoires in COVID-19. Assay: immunoSEQ multiplex PCR; the TCRdb copy retains only in-frame clones and omits some. The sample shows more than 250,000 clones, about 92% of them seen only once. Allocation to cohorts depended on clinical history reported by the participants. The TCR originated in a woman in her twenties or thirties who had recovered from COVID-19. The rearrangement joins TRBV6-5 to TRBJ1-1; unclear D gene. Sequencing input: PBMCs or T cells enriched from blood (not recorded which). The CDR3 here is CASSYSIMGEAFF. CDR3 sequence (DNA): TGTGCCAGCAGTTACTCGATAATGGGCGAAGCTTTCTTT.